Presented here are 15 T cell receptor beta chains from one specimen sequenced in a study of Ad26.COV2.S vaccination and SARS-CoV-2 variants. Treatment: roughly 19 received Ad26.COV2.S at low or high dose, single or two shots; about 5 received placebo; per-sample allocation not given. At day 63 after the first vaccine or placebo injection, samples were drawn. Data came from immunoSEQ multiplex PCR; TCRdb stores just in-frame clones and leaves some out. The table includes approximately 420,000 clones, approximately 90% detected once. This material consisted of peripheral blood, taken in a trial of Ad26.COV2.S vaccine versus placebo. The origin of the receptors is a person between 18 and 65 years old who received the Ad26.COV2.S COVID-19 vaccine or a placebo.

This sequence joins TRBV5-1 and TRBJ1-6; TRBD1 agrees at 10 bases. The CDR3 is 16 residues long. Trimming cost V 4 bases and J 9 bases; bases outside gene matches: 10. Germline V gene lookup returns CDR1 SGHRS and CDR2 YFSETQ. The CDR3 sequence: CASSPGGRTGGSPLHF. DNA of the CDR3: TGCGCCAGCAGCCCTGGGGGAAGGACAGGGGGTTCACCCCTCCACTTT.

This chain uses TRBV4-1 with TRBJ1-2, with no clear D. Germline lookup yields CDR1 MGHRA and CDR2 YSYEKL. This CDR3 is built from 16 residues. With 0 bases removed from V and 6 bases from J, the gap between germline ends came to 17 bases. The CDR3 loop reads CASSQDGWQDVDGYTF. The DNA for the CDR3 is TGCGCCAGCAGCCAAGATGGGTGGCAAGATGTCGATGGCTACACCTTC.

The gene calls are TRBV5-1 and TRBJ2-3; D gene uncertain. Per the germline V gene, CDR1 is SGHRS and CDR2 is YFSETQ. The V gene lost 3 bases and the J gene lost 6 bases, with 14 bases spanning the gap. The CDR3 sequence is 14 residues long. The CDR3 is CASSYSNIMDTQYF. As DNA, the CDR3 is TGCGCCAGCAGCTACTCGAATATTATGGATACGCAGTATTTT.

The chain combines TRBV2 with TRBJ1-4; maybe TRBD1 (5 bases). Germline lookup yields CDR1 SNHLY and CDR2 FYNNEI. The ends were cut back, 10 bases at V and 3 bases at J, with 12 bases in the middle. The CDR3 is made up of 13 amino acids. The CDR3 bases are TGTGCCACCGGTCTGGGGCCTAATGAAAAACTGTTTTTT. Residues: CATGLGPNEKLFF.

The chain joins TRBV2 to TRBJ1-4; maybe TRBD1 (5 bases). The CDR3 covers 13 residues. Trimming pared 7 bases from V and 8 bases from J, leaving 14 bases between. CDR1 SNHLY and CDR2 FYNNEI come from the germline V gene. The CDR3 sequence: CASTAQGREKLFF. DNA of the CDR3: TGTGCCAGCACAGCCCAGGGACGGGAAAAACTGTTTTTT.

The CDR3 DNA follows: TGCGCCAGCAGCTCCGGGGTCGCTGGAAACACCATATATTTT. Amino acid sequence: CASSSGVAGNTIYF. The V and J genes are TRBV5-1 and TRBJ1-3; D unclear. Germline CDR1 reads SGHRS; CDR2 reads YFSETQ. With 3 bases removed from V and 2 bases from J, the gap between germline ends came to 9 bases. CDR3 length: 14 amino acids.

The V gene is TRBV15, the J gene TRBJ2-3; 9 bases are shared with TRBD1. The V segment lost 6 bases and the J segment 2 bases; nucleotides outside the gene matches: 6. The CDR3 has 15 amino acids. Per germline, CDR1 LNHNV and CDR2 YYDKDF (reference sequence). The CDR3 DNA follows: TGTGCCACCAGGGACCGGGACAGGGTCACAGATACGCAGTATTTT. Protein: CATRDRDRVTDTQYF.

The rearrangement joins TRBV4-3 to TRBJ1-2; the D is unclear. V was trimmed by 0 bases and J by 6 bases, leaving 14 bases between them. This CDR3 has 15 amino acids. The germline gives CDR1 LGHNA, CDR2 YSLEER. CDR3 sequence: CASSQDREGSNGYTF. CDR3 DNA: TGCGCCAGCAGCCAAGATAGAGAGGGATCGAATGGCTACACCTTC.

The chain has TRBV10-3 and TRBJ1-1; D is ambiguous. The CDR3 has 12 residues. Germline-derived CDR1 and CDR2 are ENHRY and SYGVKD. The V end was cut by 7 bases, the J end by 3 bases, with 9 bases between. The DNA of the CDR3 is TGTGCCATCACTGCAGGCCACACTGAAGCTTTCTTT. Protein sequence: CAITAGHTEAFF.

This sequence joins TRBV13 and TRBJ2-5; weak D call: TRBD2 (5 bases). Germline CDR1 and CDR2: PRHDT and FYEKMQ (reference sequence). The V and J ends lost 5 bases and 0 bases respectively, with 16 bases between them. The CDR3 consists of 16 residues. In nucleotides, the CDR3 is TGTGCCAGCAGCCCTCGCCCAGGACTGGACCAAGAGACCCAGTACTTC. Translating gives CASSPRPGLDQETQYF. The full variable domain, its missing parts supplied by reference TRBV13 and TRBJ2-5, is AAGVIQSPRHLIKEKRETATLKCYPIPRHDTVYWYQQGPGQDPQFLISFYEKMQSDKGSIPDRFSAQQFSDYHSELNMSSLELGDSALYFCASSPRPGLDQETQYFGPGTRLLVL.

The CDR3 DNA reads as TGTGCCAGCACCCTTTTGAACACTGAAGCTTTCTTT. It is translated as CASTLLNTEAFF. The chain employs TRBV11-2 and TRBJ1-1; D is undetermined. The CDR3 spans 12 residues. Germline-derived CDR1 and CDR2 are SGHAT and FQNNGV. Trimming took 7 bases from V and 0 from J, leaving 6 bases between them.

This chain links TRBV7-9 with TRBJ2-3; maybe TRBD2 (6 bases). CDR1 is SEHNR and CDR2 is FQNEAQ in the germline V gene (reference sequence). V was trimmed by 0 bases and J by 8 bases, leaving 15 bases between them. This CDR3 is 15 amino acids long. CDR3 nucleotide sequence: TGTGCCAGCAGCTTAGCGTGGGAGGCCTCGCGTACGCAGTATTTT. Protein: CASSLAWEASRTQYF. Full variable domain (rest looked up from reference TRBV7-9 and TRBJ2-3): DTGVSQNPRHKITKRGQNVTFRCDPISEHNRLYWYRQTLGQGPEFLTYFQNEAQLEKSRLLSDRFSAERPKGSFSTLEIQRTEQGDSAMYLCASSLAWEASRTQYFGPGTRLTVL.

Remarks on this clone: The same CDR3 arises from other DNA sequences in this sample as well. This rearrangement joins TRBV6-5 to TRBJ1-1, with 7 bases lining up with TRBD1. Per the germline V gene, CDR1 is MNHEY and CDR2 is SVGAGI. V gave up 2 bases and J gave up 1 base; unmatched junction bases: 4. This CDR3 is built from 15 residues. In DNA, the CDR3 is TGTGCCAGCAGTTACAGGGGGCAAGGGAACACTGAAGCTTTCTTT. Translating gives CASSYRGQGNTEAFF.

On this clone: The sample holds other DNA sequences that translate to the same CDR3. The chain employs TRBV10-3 and TRBJ1-1; D ambiguous. The CDR3 has 11 amino acids. V was pared by 8 bases and J by 4 bases, with 8 bases between. The germline V gene encodes CDR1 ENHRY and CDR2 SYGVKD. CDR3 sequence reads: CAIRGGTEAFF. The CDR3 DNA reads as TGTGCCATCCGGGGAGGCACTGAAGCTTTCTTT.

The chain links TRBV20-1 to TRBJ2-5; no reliable D call. Germline-derived CDR1 and CDR2 are DFQATT and SNEGSKA (reference sequence). The CDR3 is 11 amino acids. Trimming removed 4 bases at V and 5 bases at J, with 8 bases between. In nucleotides, the CDR3 is TGCAGTGCTATAGATTGGGAGACCCAGTACTTC. This gives the protein CSAIDWETQYF.